The present TCR beta chain was sequenced within a study of PD-L1 blockade in urothelial cancer. Across the whole study: Median T cell yield from blood was 110,000 to 150,000.

With respect to this clone: Its antigen is currently unknown.

Findings and limits, study-wide: Tumor-associated TCR clones expanded more in blood at 3 weeks in patients with durable benefit.

Sequenced by immunoSEQ multiplex PCR; TCRdb stores in-frame clones only, minus some. This table has fewer than 85,000 clones, 88% appearing once. Time point in this sample: peripheral blood 6 weeks after treatment start. This TCR derives from a man aged 60-69 years with urothelial cancer. The sample here was PBMCs, taken around atezolizumab (anti-PD-L1) treatment.

The CDR3 DNA follows: TGTGCCAGCAGCCTCGGTACAGGGGGTAACTATGGCTACACCTTC. This encodes CASSLGTGGNYGYTF. The chain has TRBV5-4 and TRBJ1-2; 8 nucleotides agree with TRBD1. The CDR3 spans 15 residues. After removal of 4 bases from V and 1 base from J, the junction contained 6 bases not matched to a gene. Germline CDR1 is SGHNT and CDR2 is YYREEE (reference sequence).